This TCR beta chain emerged from a study of molecular identifiers for immune sequencing clone quantification. Study results and limitations: Clones with over 20 RNA copies captured over 98% of effector molecules but under 1% of naive ones.

V was pared by 5 bases and J by 4 bases, with 7 bases of the junction left unmatched. The V gene's germline CDR1 is KGHDR and CDR2 SFDVKD. The CDR3 is made up of 15 amino acids. Concerning this clonotype: Its antigen remains unidentified.

TCRdb called the PCR reads again in MiXCR, with one record for every CDR3 protein. The table shows about 640,000 distinct CDR3 sequences, with 20% occurring only once. Sorting was used to obtain naive CD8 T cells (CD8+CD4-CCR7+CD45RA+). Sequencing was performed on naive CD8+ T cells from blood, with Jurkat cell RNA spiked in. Subset denoted: FACS-sorted CD8+CD4-CCR7+CD45RA+ naive T cells. This receptor was obtained from a human donor in good health. Some libraries in this study had Jurkat cell RNA spiked in. The J gene is TRBJ2-1, the V gene TRBV24-1; 7 nucleotides match TRBD1. The CDR3 DNA reads as TGTGCCACCAGTGGTGGGACAGCGACTTACAATGAGCAGTTCTTC. Protein product: CATSGGTATYNEQFF.